This TCR beta chain derives from a study of regulatory T cells in long-lasting Graves disease. CDR3 length: 14 amino acids. Trimming cost V 0 bases and J 2 bases, with 7 bases left between them. Germline V gene data show CDR1 as MNHEY and CDR2 as SVGAGI. Time point denoted: persistent/refractory GD, antithyroid drugs over 5 years with positive TRAb. There was RNA extracted from PBMCs, and the TCR library was made from it. Diagnosing Graves' disease relied on the American Thyroid Association guidelines. Building of the TCR beta libraries involved iRepertoire HTBI primers and Arm-PCR of CDR3 regions. TCRdb independently ran MiXCR on the multiplex PCR reads; one entry per CDR3 protein. There are 500,000 to 800,000 distinct CDR3 sequences in the sample; about 30% occur only once, and around 42% lies in the top ten. This clonotype has ten or more counts. Its antigen is undetermined. Study-wide results and caveats: With 2,741 shared public clonotypes, persistent patients exceeded new patients, who shared around 970.

Sample: peripheral blood mononuclear cells (PBMCs), taken when the disease was refractory, from a patient treated with antithyroid drugs. The source of this sequence is a female donor with Graves disease. The J gene is TRBJ1-2, the V gene TRBV6-5; a possible D gene is TRBD1 (6 bases). The chain's CDR3 is CASSYSTGNYGYTF. The CDR3 coding sequence is TGTGCCAGCAGTTACTCGACAGGCAACTATGGCTACACCTTC.